One sample yielded the 8 T cell receptor beta chains listed below, sequenced in a study of OX40 agonist ivuxolimab in advanced cancers. The method was immunoSEQ multiplex PCR; TCRdb's version includes in-frame clones alone and lacks a portion of them. The sample has approximately 89,000 clones, about 90% seen once. The starting material was CD4+ or CD8+ T cells sorted from blood, obtained in a trial of the OX40 agonist ivuxolimab. These receptors all stem from an adult with an advanced solid tumor such as melanoma, head and neck, liver or kidney cancer.

V usage is TRBV13 and J usage is TRBJ2-1; D is perhaps TRBD2 (6 bases). Germline assignment: CDR1 PRHDT and CDR2 FYEKMQ (reference sequence). The CDR3 is 15 amino acids. V lost 0 bases and J lost 5, with 11 bases in between. CDR3 loop: CASSLGQGLNNEQFF. In DNA, the CDR3 is TGTGCCAGCAGCTTAGGGCAGGGACTCAACAATGAGCAGTTCTTC.

The chain recombines TRBV28 with TRBJ2-3; no clear D. V was shortened by 7 bases and J by 4 bases, with 15 bases between the two germline ends. Per the germline V gene, CDR1 is MDHEN and CDR2 is SYDVKM. This CDR3 contains 14 residues. The CDR3 sequence: CASTLSSFPDTQYF. The CDR3 DNA is TGTGCCAGCACCCTGAGCTCGTTCCCAGATACGCAGTATTTT. Based on the CDR3 plus reference TRBV28 and TRBJ2-3, the full variable domain is DVKVTQSSRYLVKRTGEKVFLECVQDMDHENMFWYRQDPGLGLRLIYFSYDVKMKEKGDIPEGYSVSREKKERFSLILESASTNQTSMYLCASTLSSFPDTQYFGPGTRLTVL.

This clone was recorded a few times. This rearrangement joins TRBV4-3 to TRBJ1-1; weak D call: TRBD1 (6 bases). Trimming removed 0 bases at V and 2 bases at J, with 10 bases between. The germline V gene has CDR1 LGHNA and CDR2 YSLEER. This CDR3 contains 15 residues. The CDR3 nucleotides are TGCGCCAGCAGCCAAGAGCCAGGGGAAAACACTGAAGCTTTCTTT. Its translation is CASSQEPGENTEAFF.

This chain joins TRBV30 and TRBJ2-5, with 9 bases that match TRBD2. Per the germline V gene, CDR1 is GTSNPN and CDR2 is SVGIG (reference sequence). Losses at the gene ends were 2 bases for V and 4 bases for J; bases not matched to a gene: 5. The CDR3 is made up of 14 amino acids. CDR3 nucleotides: TGTGCCTGGAGTTTAGCGGGAGTAGGAGAGACCCAGTACTTC. Translating gives CAWSLAGVGETQYF. The full variable domain, with the rest looked up from reference TRBV30 and TRBJ2-5, is SQTIHQWPATLVQPVGSPLSLECTVEGTSNPNLYWYRQAAGRGLQLLFYSVGIGQISSEVPQNLSASRPQDRQFILSSKKLLLSDSGFYLCAWSLAGVGETQYFGPGTRLLVL.

The chain employs TRBV4-3 and TRBJ2-3; TRBD1 agrees at 9 bases. Trimming cost V 0 bases and J 5 bases; bases outside gene matches: 6. The CDR3 is made up of 16 amino acids. Germline V gives CDR1 LGHNA, CDR2 YSLEER. CDR3 loop: CASSQDYRGLGDTQYF. The CDR3 nucleotides read TGCGCCAGCAGCCAAGATTACAGGGGGCTAGGAGATACGCAGTATTTT.

The chain is built from TRBV10-2 and TRBJ1-2; no clear D gene. In germline, CDR1 is WSHSY, CDR2 SAAADI. CDR3 size: 15 residues. Trimming took off 0 bases at V and 2 bases at J, with 10 bases between the two ends. In DNA form, the CDR3 reads TGCGCCAGCAGTGAGTCTGGGTTTGGGAACTATGGCTACACCTTC. It is translated as CASSESGFGNYGYTF.

The J gene is TRBJ2-2, the V gene TRBV7-2; TRBD2 is a possible D gene (6 bases). V lost 3 bases, J lost 3 bases, and 8 bases lay in between. Germline V gives CDR1 SGHTA, CDR2 FQGNSA. The CDR3 is 14 residues long. The CDR3 spells CASSFSGYTGELFF. The CDR3 nucleotides are TGTGCCAGCAGCTTTAGCGGTTACACCGGGGAGCTGTTTTTT.

This sequence joins TRBV13 and TRBJ1-4; D unresolved. Trimming removed 5 bases at V and 8 bases at J, with 15 bases between. CDR1 and CDR2 (germline): PRHDT, FYEKMQ (reference sequence). The CDR3 runs to 14 residues. CDR3 amino acids: CASSGVNEREKLFF. As DNA, the CDR3 is TGTGCCAGCAGCGGGGTCAACGAACGCGAAAAACTGTTTTTT.